The 32 T cell receptor beta chains below all came from one sample that was sequenced in a study of CD4 T cells in relation to SARS-CoV-2 and coronaviruses. Their antigen targets remain unknown. Before the COVID-19 pandemic, during about 2011-2019, CD4+ T cells were taken from unexposed donors. CD4+ T cells were isolated from the cells after more than 8 days of culture. Using immunoSEQ multiplex PCR, the repertoire was profiled, and TCRdb retains in-frame clones only, with some absent. The table has about 20,000 clones, about three quarters seen once. Material for sequencing was CD4+ T cells from PBMCs, cultured in vitro. The receptors shown here come from a human donor in good health.

V usage is TRBV2 and J usage is TRBJ2-7; 10 nucleotides match TRBD1. Germline CDR1 SNHLY, CDR2 FYNNEI. Unmatched junction bases numbered 6, after V lost 5 bases and J lost 5 bases. CDR3 length: 14 residues. CDR3 nucleotides: TGTGCCAGCAGTCCCGGGACAGGGGACCACGAGCAGTACTTC. Its translation: CASSPGTGDHEQYF.

The rearrangement uses TRBV2 and TRBJ2-7; 9 bases are shared with TRBD2. Germline V gene lookup returns CDR1 SNHLY and CDR2 FYNNEI. Trimming took 5 bases from V and 3 from J; bases not matched to a gene: 8. This CDR3 is built from 15 residues. CDR3 amino acids: CASSKEAGGDYEQYF. DNA of the CDR3: TGTGCCAGCAGTAAAGAAGCGGGAGGTGACTACGAGCAGTACTTC.

This sequence joins TRBV23-1 and TRBJ2-5; a possible D gene is TRBD2 (6 bases). TRBV23-1 carries the ORF label, with uncertain function. This CDR3 is 17 amino acids long. V shed 4 bases and J shed 4 bases, with 22 bases lying between them. DNA of the CDR3: TGCGCCAGCAGTCCTCCGGCCGGGCAGGGAGGAGGAGAGACCCAGTACTTC. Protein: CASSPPAGQGGGETQYF.

The genes are TRBV18 and TRBJ1-1; D is unclear. Germline values: CDR1 KGHSH, CDR2 LQKENI. V was shortened by 6 bases and J by 4 bases, with 9 bases between the two germline ends. The length of the CDR3 is 12 residues. For the CDR3, the DNA is TGTGCCAGCTCTGTGGGGAGCACTGAAGCTTTCTTT. This translates into CASSVGSTEAFF.

The chain uses TRBV18 and TRBJ1-5, with D possibly being TRBD1 (5 bases). The CDR3 sequence is 15 residues long. Germline V gene sequence: CDR1 KGHSH, CDR2 LQKENI. Trimming pared 4 bases from V and 0 bases from J, leaving 10 bases between. CDR3 DNA: TGTGCCAGCTCACTTACTCAGGGTAGCAATCAGCCCCAGCATTTT. It codes for CASSLTQGSNQPQHF.

This clone came up a few times. The rearrangement uses TRBV3-1 (or the pseudogene TRBV3-2) and TRBJ1-1, with a weak D call TRBD1 (6 bases). The germline V and J ends were trimmed by 0 bases and 5 bases, with 16 bases remaining between them. Germline V gene sequence: CDR1 LGHDT, CDR2 YNNKEL (reference sequence). The CDR3 loop spans 16 amino acids. The CDR3 nucleotides read TGTGCCAGCAGCCAAGATGGGGGAGGGGGTGAGACTGAAGCTTTCTTT. Protein: CASSQDGGGGETEAFF.

The table lists this clone with a count of one. V usage is TRBV30 and J usage is TRBJ2-2, with D tentatively TRBD2 (6 bases). The germline gives CDR1 GTSNPN, CDR2 SVGIG (reference sequence). The germline V and J ends were trimmed by 8 bases and 1 base, with 17 bases remaining between them. The CDR3 covers 15 residues. The CDR3 here is CAVPGDGQNTGELFF. The CDR3 nucleotides read TGTGCCGTGCCGGGAGATGGACAGAACACCGGGGAGCTGTTTTTT.

V gene TRBV7-3 combines with J gene TRBJ2-3; 9 bases are shared with TRBD2. Germline loops: CDR1 SGHTA, CDR2 FQGTGA. The CDR3 covers 16 residues. V lost 5 bases, J lost 2 bases, and 8 bases stayed unmatched. The CDR3 here is CASSERSGSATDTQYF. CDR3 in DNA: TGTGCCAGCAGCGAACGTAGCGGGAGCGCCACAGATACGCAGTATTTT.

CDR3 DNA: TGCAGTGCTAGTTCCGCGACTAGCGGGAGTACTCCCTACGAGCAGTACTTC. Translation: CSASSATSGSTPYEQYF. This chain uses TRBV20-1 with TRBJ2-7; 12 nucleotides match TRBD2. The CDR3 runs 17 residues. V was clipped by 3 bases and J by 2 bases; unmatched bases: 11. In germline, CDR1 is DFQATT, CDR2 SNEGSKA (reference sequence).

The V call is TRBV6-2 or TRBV6-3, the J call TRBJ2-1; the match to TRBD1 covers 9 bases. J gave up 2 bases and V 5 bases, and 10 bases lay outside the gene matches. This CDR3 comprises 17 residues. CDR1 and CDR2 (germline): MNHEY, SVGEGT. DNA of the CDR3: TGTGCCAGCAGTCACAGGGGGACAGGGAGCCCCTACAATGAGCAGTTCTTC. Protein: CASSHRGTGSPYNEQFF.

For the CDR3, the DNA is TGTGCCAGCACGACAGGGGGCCTTTATAATTCACCCCTCCACTTT. Its translation is CASTTGGLYNSPLHF. This chain joins TRBV18 and TRBJ1-6; 10 bases line up with TRBD1. Per germline, CDR1 KGHSH and CDR2 LQKENI. This CDR3 comprises 15 residues. The junction had 5 bases not matched to a gene; V was cut back by 8 bases and J by 4 bases.

The rearrangement uses TRBV5-8 and TRBJ2-7; TRBD1 matches 7 bases. The V segment lost 1 base and the J segment 4 bases; nucleotides outside the gene matches: 5. From germline, CDR1 is SGHTS and CDR2 YDEGEE. CDR3 length: 14 amino acids. CDR3 sequence: CASSLYRGPYEQYF. For the CDR3, the DNA is TGTGCCAGCAGCTTGTACAGGGGACCTTACGAGCAGTACTTC.

The table lists this clone with a few counts. The chain employs TRBV10-3 and TRBJ1-5, with TRBD1 matching 10 bases. V was pared by 6 bases and J by 5 bases, with 7 bases of the junction left unmatched. Germline-derived CDR1 and CDR2 are ENHRY and SYGVKD. The CDR3 extends over 15 amino acids. CDR3 coding DNA: TGTGCCATCAGAGGGACAGGGGATTGGGATCAGCCCCAGCATTTT. This sequence encodes CAIRGTGDWDQPQHF.

The rearrangement links TRBV3-1 (or the pseudogene TRBV3-2) to TRBJ2-3; no clear D. V was pared by 2 bases and J by 8 bases, with 11 bases between. The CDR3 extends over 13 amino acids. Germline V gene data show CDR1 as LGHDT and CDR2 as YNNKEL (reference sequence). CDR3 sequence (DNA): TGTGCCAGCAGCCAAACCGAGGTCGGTACGCAGTATTTT. It is translated as CASSQTEVGTQYF.

The chain has TRBV19 and TRBJ1-5, with D uncertain. The germline V and J ends were trimmed by 0 bases and 9 bases, with 15 bases remaining between them. CDR3 length equals 15 residues. The germline V gene encodes CDR1 LNHDA and CDR2 SQIVND (reference sequence). CDR3 region: CASSIDRPSKRPQHF. The DNA of the CDR3 is TGTGCCAGTAGTATAGACAGGCCAAGTAAGCGGCCCCAGCATTTT. Based on the CDR3 plus reference TRBV19 and TRBJ1-5, the full variable domain is DGGITQSPKYLFRKEGQNVTLSCEQNLNHDAMYWYRQDPGQGLRLIYYSQIVNDFQKGDIAEGYSVSREKKESFPLTVTSAQKNPTAFYLCASSIDRPSKRPQHFGDGTRLSIL.

The chain uses TRBV3-1 (or the pseudogene TRBV3-2) and TRBJ1-2; 7 bases match TRBD1. CDR3 length: 15 amino acids. J lost 2 bases, V lost 1 base, and 4 bases had no gene match. Germline assignment: CDR1 LGHDT and CDR2 YNNKEL (reference sequence). The CDR3 bases are TGTGCCAGCAGCCAAGGGACAGGCCCAAACTATGGCTACACCTTC. Encoded protein: CASSQGTGPNYGYTF.

This clone appeared once. The rearrangement links TRBV25-1 to TRBJ2-5; D unclear. V lost 1 base to trimming and J lost 5 bases, with 11 bases between them. The CDR3 sequence is 14 residues long. Germline loops: CDR1 MGHDK, CDR2 SYGVNS. The DNA of the CDR3 is TGTGCCAGCAGTGAATCTCGACCGCGGGAGACCCAGTACTTC. Protein: CASSESRPRETQYF.

This clone is judged medium-sized. V is TRBV2 and J is TRBJ2-1, with D perhaps matching TRBD2 (6 bases). Trimming cost V 6 bases and J 0 bases, with 12 bases left between them. CDR1 SNHLY and CDR2 FYNNEI come from the germline V gene. The CDR3 is 15 residues long. The CDR3 bases are TGTGCCAGCAGGGCCAGCGGGTTCTCCTACAATGAGCAGTTCTTC. This gives the protein CASRASGFSYNEQFF.

The CDR3 bases are TGTGCCAGCAGTCTGCTCGGGGCCCAAGAGACCCAGTACTTC. Translated, it gives CASSLLGAQETQYF. The rearrangement links TRBV6-5 to TRBJ2-5; D possibly uses TRBD1 or TRBD2 (5 bases each). In germline, CDR1 is MNHEY, CDR2 SVGAGI. The CDR3 extends over 14 amino acids. V was pared by 5 bases and J by 1 base, with 11 bases between.

The chain combines TRBV7-8 with TRBJ2-1, with D unclear. The germline V gene encodes CDR1 SGHVS and CDR2 FQNEAQ. Trimming removed 1 base from V and 5 bases from J, with 12 bases in between. The CDR3 is 15 amino acids. The CDR3 reads CASSLGLSNHNEQFF. CDR3 DNA sequence: TGTGCCAGCAGCTTAGGACTGTCGAACCACAATGAGCAGTTCTTC.

The chain uses TRBV5-1 and TRBJ2-2; D gene ambiguous. This CDR3 region has 16 residues. Trimming cost V 0 bases and J 0 bases, with 9 bases left between them. The germline V gene has CDR1 SGHRS and CDR2 YFSETQ. The CDR3 DNA sequence: TGCGCCAGCAGCTTGGAGTCCGGACCGAACACCGGGGAGCTGTTTTTT. Translating gives CASSLESGPNTGELFF. The full variable domain, in which reference TRBV5-1 and TRBJ2-2 provide the parts outside the CDR3, is KAGVTQTPRYLIKTRGQQVTLSCSPISGHRSVSWYQQTPGQGLQFLFEYFSETQRNKGNFPGRFSGRQFSNSRSEMNVSTLELGDSALYLCASSLESGPNTGELFFGEGSRLTVL.

The J gene is TRBJ1-2, the V gene TRBV27; a possible D gene is TRBD1 (5 bases). CDR3 length: 14 amino acids. Germline V gene data show CDR1 as MNHEY and CDR2 as SMNVEV (reference sequence). The V end was cut by 1 base, the J end by 6 bases, with 12 bases between. CDR3 bases: TGTGCCAGCAGTTTATTTCAGGGTTTGGATGGCTACACCTTC. Translated: CASSLFQGLDGYTF.

This rearrangement joins TRBV15 to TRBJ2-5; possibly TRBD1 for D (7 bases). Germline values: CDR1 LNHNV, CDR2 YYDKDF (reference sequence). The CDR3 is 16 residues long. V lost 1 base to trimming and J lost 7 bases, with 19 bases between them. CDR3 bases: TGTGCCACCAGCAGAGTTACGGGAGACAGGGTGAGGACCCAGTACTTC. This sequence encodes CATSRVTGDRVRTQYF.

The V call is TRBV28, the J call TRBJ1-3, with D unclear. CDR3 length: 15 amino acids. Trimming took 2 bases from V and 0 from J, leaving 8 bases between them. The germline gives CDR1 MDHEN, CDR2 SYDVKM. The CDR3 DNA reads as TGTGCCAGCAGTTTACCCCCAGGCTCTGGAAACACCATATATTTT. Its protein product is CASSLPPGSGNTIYF.

The V gene is TRBV30, the J gene TRBJ2-3, with 15 bases that match TRBD2. This CDR3 spans 16 amino acids. Germline V CDR1 and CDR2: GTSNPN, SVGIG (reference sequence). As DNA, the CDR3 is TGTGCTACCACGGGACTAGCGGGAGGCCATGGGGCTACGCAGTATTTT. Protein product: CATTGLAGGHGATQYF.

The V gene is TRBV9, the J gene TRBJ2-3; no clear D gene. From germline, CDR1 is SGDLS and CDR2 YYNGEE. The CDR3 length is 11 residues. The germline V and J ends were trimmed by 4 bases and 4 bases, with 4 bases remaining between them. The CDR3 DNA follows: TGTGCCAGCAGCAGGTCAGATACGCAGTATTTT. It translates to CASSRSDTQYF.

The count of this clone is one. The CDR3 DNA follows: TGTGCCAGCAGTCTACCTGTGGGGGAGCTGTTTTTT. Translation gives CASSLPVGELFF. The V gene is TRBV12-3 or TRBV12-4, the J gene TRBJ2-2; D remains ambiguous. This CDR3 contains 12 residues. V was shortened by 5 bases and J by 8 bases, with 9 bases between the two germline ends.

This clone has a handful of counts. The chain has TRBV7-3 and TRBJ2-1, with 7 bases that match TRBD2. The junction had 7 bases not matched to a gene; V was cut back by 4 bases and J by 4 bases. Germline values: CDR1 SGHTA, CDR2 FQGTGA. This CDR3 spans 15 amino acids. CDR3 loop: CASSSTAGLYNEQFF. The CDR3 DNA reads TGTGCCAGCAGCTCGACCGCGGGACTATACAATGAGCAGTTCTTC.

The chain has TRBV9 and TRBJ2-7; no firm D call. With 0 bases removed from V and 0 bases from J, the gap between germline ends came to 7 bases. This CDR3 has 14 amino acids. Germline V lookup: CDR1 SGDLS, CDR2 YYNGEE. CDR3 in DNA: TGTGCCAGCAGCGTAGAGGGTAGCTCCTACGAGCAGTACTTC. Translated, it gives CASSVEGSSYEQYF. The full variable domain, with the rest looked up from reference TRBV9 and TRBJ2-7, is DSGVTQTPKHLITATGQRVTLRCSPRSGDLSVYWYQQSLDQGLQFLIQYYNGEERAKGNILERFSAQQFPDLHSELNLSSLELGDSALYFCASSVEGSSYEQYFGPGTRLTVT.

The V call is TRBV7-3, the J call TRBJ2-2, with TRBD2 matching 8 bases. The CDR3 runs to 14 residues. The ends lost 4 bases at V and 8 bases at J; junction bases unmatched: 6. Looked up from germline, CDR1 is SGHTA and CDR2 is FQGTGA. The CDR3 DNA reads TGTGCCAGCAGCTCGGGAGGGGTTTCGGGGGAGCTGTTTTTT. Protein sequence: CASSSGGVSGELFF.

This chain connects TRBV6-2 or TRBV6-3 to TRBJ1-6; TRBD1 aligns across 9 bases. In germline, CDR1 is MNHEY, CDR2 SVGEGT. The V segment lost 4 bases and the J segment 8 bases; nucleotides outside the gene matches: 0. The CDR3 spans 13 residues. CDR3 nucleotides: TGTGCCAGCAGTTGGGACAGGGATTCACCCCTCCACTTT. Translation gives CASSWDRDSPLHF.

The chain uses TRBV7-9 and TRBJ2-1, with a weak D call TRBD2 (5 bases). V lost 5 bases and J 6 bases, leaving 11 bases between the germline ends. The CDR3 is 13 residues long. CDR1 SEHNR and CDR2 FQNEAQ come from the germline V gene (reference sequence). The DNA for the CDR3 is TGTGCCAGCAGCAGACGGACTTCCAATGAGCAGTTCTTC. It codes for CASSRRTSNEQFF.